This T cell receptor (beta chain) was recorded in a study of type 1 and type 2 diabetes patients. Study-level background: CD4+ or CD8+ T cells were positively selected from PBMCs with microbeads.

PCR was run on genomic DNA. A primer set of 30 forward and 13 reverse primers amplified the CDR3. TCRdb processed the multiplex PCR reads anew with MiXCR; each CDR3 protein has one entry. Of 250,000 to 300,000 distinct CDR3 sequences listed, over 45% were seen once; the top ten hold 12% to 15%. Concerning this clonotype: A much larger clone differs from this one at a single base, so this may be a read error.

The CDR3 spans 12 residues. V lost 2 bases to trimming and J lost 4 bases, with 6 bases between them. Germline CDR1 is ENHRY and CDR2 is SYGVKD. Sample: peripheral blood mononuclear cells (PBMCs). The rearrangement uses TRBV10-3 and TRBJ2-7; TRBD1 is a possible D gene (5 bases). This sequence was found in a man aged 18 to 29 with type 2 diabetes. This CDR3 reads CAISENRYEQYF. CDR3 sequence (DNA): TGTGCCATCAGTGAGAACAGGTACGAGCAGTACTTC.